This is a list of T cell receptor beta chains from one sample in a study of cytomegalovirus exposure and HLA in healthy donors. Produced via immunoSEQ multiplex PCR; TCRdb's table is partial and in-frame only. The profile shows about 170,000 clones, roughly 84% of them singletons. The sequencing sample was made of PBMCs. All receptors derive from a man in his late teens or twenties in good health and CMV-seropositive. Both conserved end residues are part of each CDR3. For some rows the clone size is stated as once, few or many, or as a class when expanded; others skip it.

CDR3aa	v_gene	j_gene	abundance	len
CASSGGTLNTEAFF	TRBV9	TRBJ1-1	few	14
CASRGQSSGANGLTF	TRBV2	TRBJ2-6	NA	15
CASSPNGGVESPLHF	TRBV4-2	TRBJ1-6	few	15
CASSLTGGSYNEQFF	TRBV27	TRBJ2-1	NA	15
CASSPMGQSVEKLFF	TRBV4-2	TRBJ1-4	NA	15
CASSQDSPSGANGLTF	TRBV4-2	TRBJ2-6	NA	16
CASRPDRGYYEQYF	TRBV2	TRBJ2-7	few	14
CASSPSGGAIDTQYF	TRBV9	TRBJ2-3	few	15
CASSPSGDYNGYTF	TRBV6-5	TRBJ1-2	NA	14
CASSTTGGSDTQYF	TRBV18	TRBJ2-3	once	14
CASSSSGRNTEAFF	TRBV7-2	TRBJ1-1	NA	14
CASSVGTINSPLHF	TRBV19	TRBJ1-6	NA	14
CASSHGGRGNTEAFF	TRBV9	TRBJ1-1	once	15
CASSLPQETQYF	TRBV7-8	TRBJ2-5	NA	12
CASSLGLAGELFF	TRBV7-7	TRBJ2-2	once	13
CASSRTRNTEAFF	TRBV6-5	TRBJ1-1	NA	13
CSVSGPLAKNIQYF	TRBV29-1	TRBJ2-4	NA	14
CASSLVNTGTPEAFF	TRBV5-4	TRBJ1-1	NA	15
CASRRPGQGVGYGYTF	TRBV5-6	TRBJ1-2	NA	16
CASSGHRGPKVGELFF	TRBV7-8	TRBJ2-2	NA	16
CASSLSEGADTQYF	TRBV11-2	TRBJ2-3	NA	14
CASWGRGTPYSNQPQHF	TRBV27	TRBJ1-5	NA	17
CASSLDRVAGELFF	TRBV5-6	TRBJ2-2	NA	14
CASSPLNTGELFF	TRBV27	TRBJ2-2	NA	13